Listed below are T cell receptor beta chains from one sample, sequenced in a study of chemoradiotherapy in HPV16-positive cancers. The data were produced by immunoSEQ multiplex PCR, yet TCRdb's version contains in-frame clones alone and is incomplete. The sample records several hundred clones, 55% to 75% being singletons. The source material was tumor tissue, sampled from a patient who underwent chemoradiotherapy. The origin of the receptors is a human donor with HPV-associated anogenital cancer. Both conserved end residues are part of each CDR3. A D gene is named only where the DNA matches it firmly. Where a row states a size, it is once, few, many or the class of an expanded clone; other rows omit it.

clone size | D gene | J gene | V gene | CDR3 DNA | CDR3 protein
large | NA | TRBJ1-1 | TRBV7-9 | TGTGCCAGCAGCGCGACAGTGAACACTGAAGCTTTCTTT | CASSATVNTEAFF
NA | NA | TRBJ2-5 | TRBV9 | TGTGCCAGCAGCGTCGGGCTAGGACTGCAAGAGACCCAGTACTTC | CASSVGLGLQETQYF
NA | TRBD1 | TRBJ1-6 | TRBV9 | TGTGCCAGCAGCGAACAGATCCAGGGGGACAATTCACCCCTCCACTTT | CASSEQIQGDNSPLHF
few | NA | TRBJ1-6 | TRBV19 | TGTGCCACCGCCGACAGGCTCAATTCACCCCTCCACTTT | CATADRLNSPLHF
NA | NA | TRBJ1-2 | TRBV28 | TGTGCCAGCAGTTTAACAGGGAAGGGCTACACCTTC | CASSLTGKGYTF
NA | TRBD1 | TRBJ2-2 | TRBV10-3 | TGTGCCATCAGTGAGGCGACAGGGGATCACGGGGAGCTGTTTTTT | CAISEATGDHGELFF
NA | TRBD2 | TRBJ2-1 | TRBV5-1 | TGCGCCAGCAGCTTGGGACTAGCGGGGTCCTACAATGAGCAGTTCTTC | CASSLGLAGSYNEQFF
NA | NA | TRBJ1-2 | TRBV15 | TGTGCCACCAGCAGAGAGGCAGGCCCGAGGAAAGGTGGAGGCTACACCTTC | CATSREAGPRKGGGYTF
NA | NA | TRBJ2-7 | TRBV19 | TGTGCCAGTAGTACCGGACGGACAGTAAACGAGCAGTACTTC | CASSTGRTVNEQYF
NA | TRBD1 | TRBJ1-4 | TRBV7-9 | TGTGCCAGCAGCTTAGCGAAGGACAGGATTGAAAAACTGTTTTTT | CASSLAKDRIEKLFF
NA | TRBD1 | TRBJ1-1 | TRBV27 | TGTGCCAGCAGTTTAACGCGACAGGGGCGAAGAGCTTTCTTT | CASSLTRQGRRAFF
NA | TRBD2 | TRBJ2-7 | TRBV29-1 | TGCAGCGTTGAGGTAGCGGGGGGGTACGAGCAGTACTTC | CSVEVAGGYEQYF
NA | TRBD2 | TRBJ2-5 | TRBV28 | TGTGCCAGCAGTAGGAACGGGGGGGCTAACCAAGAGACCCAGTACTTC | CASSRNGGANQETQYF
NA | NA | TRBJ1-2 | TRBV4-2 | TGTGCCAGCAGCAATGCCGGGACCCCGGGGCCCTATGGCTACACCTTC | CASSNAGTPGPYGYTF
NA | NA | TRBJ1-2 | TRBV4-1 | TGCGCCAGCAGCTACTCCGGGACTGACGGGGGGGGCTACACCTTC | CASSYSGTDGGGYTF
NA | NA | TRBJ1-3 | TRBV10-3 | TGTGCCATCAGTGAGTCTACAGGGCCCCCAGGAAACACCATATATTTT | CAISESTGPPGNTIYF
NA | NA | TRBJ1-5 | TRBV6-5 | TGTGCCAGCACTCCGGGACGGAACAATCAGCCCCAGCATTTT | CASTPGRNNQPQHF
few | TRBD1 | TRBJ1-3 | TRBV5-4 | TGTGCCAGCAGCCCCGGACAGGGGACCGTCTCTGGAAACACCATATATTTT | CASSPGQGTVSGNTIYF
NA | TRBD2 | TRBJ2-3 | TRBV7-8 | TGTGCCAGCAGCCCGACTAGCGGGGGAACAGATACGCAGTATTTT | CASSPTSGGTDTQYF
NA | TRBD2 | TRBJ2-3 | TRBV5-6 | TGTGCCAGCAGCCCGGGGGGGAGCACAGATACGCAGTATTTT | CASSPGGSTDTQYF
NA | TRBD1 | TRBJ2-7 | TRBV28 | TGTGCCAGCAGTTTCTCTGGGACAGGGGCCAACTACGAGCAGTACTTC | CASSFSGTGANYEQYF
NA | NA | TRBJ2-5 | TRBV5-1 | TGCGCCAGCAGCTCCGACGGCCTCCCCCAAGAGACCCAGTACTTC | CASSSDGLPQETQYF
NA | NA | TRBJ2-5 | TRBV11-3 | TGTGCCGGTGGACCCAATTTGGAGACCCAGTACTTC | CAGGPNLETQYF
NA | NA | TRBJ1-2 | TRBV2 | TGTGCCAGCAGTGAGACTCGGTTGTCGGGGGGTGGCTACACCTTC | CASSETRLSGGGYTF
NA | NA | TRBJ1-2 | TRBV28 | TGTGCCAGCAGCCGGAAAGGGTTCGATGGCTACACCTTC | CASSRKGFDGYTF
NA | TRBD1 | TRBJ1-6 | TRBV28 | TGTGCCAGCAGTTCCCAGACAGGGTCTCCCCTCCACTTT | CASSSQTGSPLHF
NA | NA | TRBJ2-4 | TRBV7-9 | TGTGCCAGCAGCTTAGGAGTGGCTAACATTCAGTACTTC | CASSLGVANIQYF
once | NA | TRBJ1-1 | TRBV19 | TGTGCCACCGCGTTTAGCCGGAACACTGAAGCTTTCTTT | CATAFSRNTEAFF
NA | NA | TRBJ1-1 | TRBV7-9 | TGTGCCAGCAGCTTAATTGAGGGGCTGACTGAAGCTTTCTTT | CASSLIEGLTEAFF
NA | TRBD1 | TRBJ2-2 | TRBV27 | TGTGCCAGCAGTTTAATCGTACAGGGGGCGCAAGGCACCGGGGAGCTGTTTTTT | CASSLIVQGAQGTGELFF
NA | NA | TRBJ2-1 | TRBV19 | TGTGCCAGTAGTATATATGGCAGGGGATTTTACAATGAGCAGTTCTTC | CASSIYGRGFYNEQFF
NA | NA | TRBJ2-7 | TRBV4-1 | TGCGCCAGCAGCCAAGGAGTTGACTACGAGCAGTACTTC | CASSQGVDYEQYF
NA | TRBD2 | TRBJ2-3 | TRBV2 | TGTGCCAGCAGGAACGGACTAGCGGGGGGCCCCACAGATACGCAGTATTTT | CASRNGLAGGPTDTQYF